The clone carrying this T cell receptor (beta chain) appeared a single time. The sample is drawn from a study of blood T cell repertoires in COVID-19. Study background: The origin of the acute and convalescent COVID-19 samples was the United States, Italy and Spain. T cells, B-cell-depleted T cells, or PBMCs supplied cDNA or gDNA.

Per the original methods: Amplification from reference gene primers served as the basis for estimated nucleated cell counts. Libraries were prepared by immunoSEQ multiplex PCR; TCRdb keeps only in-frame clonotypes and omits some of them. V and J calls and clone size are copied from that table; D and trimming were computed from the DNA. The table shows around 210,000 clones, with around 90% occurring only once. Sequencing input: peripheral blood. The sequence derives from a man younger than 30 with active or convalescent COVID-19.

CDR3 region: CAWRSEGEAFF. The CDR3 bases are TGTGCCTGGAGGTCGGAGGGTGAAGCTTTCTTT. The chain uses TRBV30 and TRBJ1-1; D unresolved. V shed 3 bases and J shed 7 bases, with 9 bases lying between them. Looked up from germline, CDR1 is GTSNPN and CDR2 is SVGIG (reference sequence). The CDR3 length is 11 residues.